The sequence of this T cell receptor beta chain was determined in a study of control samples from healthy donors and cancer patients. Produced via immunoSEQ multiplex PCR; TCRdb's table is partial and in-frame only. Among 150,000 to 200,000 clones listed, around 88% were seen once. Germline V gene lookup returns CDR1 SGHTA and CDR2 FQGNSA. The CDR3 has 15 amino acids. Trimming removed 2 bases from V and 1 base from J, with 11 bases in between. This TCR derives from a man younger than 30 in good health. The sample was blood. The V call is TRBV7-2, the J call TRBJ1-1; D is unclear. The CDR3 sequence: CASSLRTAENTEAFF. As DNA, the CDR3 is TGTGCCAGCAGCTTAAGGACCGCAGAGAACACTGAAGCTTTCTTT.